These T cell receptor beta chains were read from a single sample in a study of T cells in Graves' hyperthyroidism and ophthalmopathy. Via MiXCR, TCRdb re-called the multiplex PCR reads, giving one row per CDR3 protein. The table lists hundreds of thousands of distinct CDR3 sequences, roughly 14% of them singletons. Sequencing used blood. The origin of the receptors is a man between 18 and 35 years old with Graves' ophthalmopathy. CDR3s include the opening cysteine and the closing phenylalanine or tryptophan. The D gene is left open where the match is weak. Sizes are listed as once, few or many counts, or a class when the clone is expanded.

d_call,j_call,clone_size,v_call,cdr3_aa,cdr3_nt
NA,TRBJ1-4,few,TRBV5-1,CASSRGGGDEKLFF,TGCGCCAGCAGCAGGGGGGGGGGCGATGAAAAACTGTTTTTT
NA,TRBJ1-6,many,TRBV12-3/TRBV12-4,CASSPHRSRTGSPLHF,TGTGCCAGCAGTCCGCATCGGAGCAGAACTGGTTCACCCCTCCACTTT
TRBD1,TRBJ2-6,many,TRBV6-1,CAIRTDTGVGANVLTF,TGTGCCATCCGAACTGACACAGGGGTCGGGGCCAACGTCCTGACTTTC
TRBD1,TRBJ2-2,few,TRBV18,CASSPPGTGDTGELFF,TGTGCCAGCTCACCACCCGGGACAGGGGACACCGGGGAGCTGTTTTTT
TRBD1,TRBJ2-3,many,TRBV7-8,CASSVGTGRFSDTQYF,TGTGCCAGCAGCGTTGGGACAGGGCGTTTTTCAGATACGCAGTATTTT
NA,TRBJ2-5,few,TRBV10-3,CAISEANLVETQYF,TGTGCCATCAGTGAGGCAAATTTGGTTGAGACCCAGTACTTC
NA,TRBJ2-1,few,TRBV6-1,CASTVGFAAIEQFF,TGTGCCAGCACCGTGGGCTTTGCCGCAATTGAGCAGTTCTTC
NA,TRBJ1-2,many,TRBV6-1,CASSERDNYGYTF,TGTGCCAGCAGTGAGAGGGACAACTATGGCTACACCTTC
NA,TRBJ2-7,many,TRBV11-1,CASSLRTGSGSRYEQYF,TGTGCCAGCAGCCTGAGGACAGGAAGCGGGAGTCGGTACGAGCAGTACTTC
TRBD1,TRBJ2-5,many,TRBV6-7,CASSCGTGNYQETQYF,TGTGCCAGCAGTTGCGGGACAGGGAATTACCAAGAGACCCAGTACTTC